One sample yielded the 10 T cell receptor beta chains listed below, sequenced in a study of blood T cell repertoires in COVID-19. Only in-frame clones appear in the TCRdb table, and some are missing; sequencing was by immunoSEQ multiplex PCR. The sample has about 200,000 clones, 88% seen once. The sample consisted of peripheral blood. Receptor source: a young man with active or convalescent COVID-19.

The V call is TRBV2, the J call TRBJ2-7; D might be TRBD1 (5 bases). Trimming removed 7 bases from V and 0 bases from J, with 13 bases in between. There are 14 residues in the CDR3. Germline V gene data show CDR1 as SNHLY and CDR2 as FYNNEI. The chain's CDR3 is CASIDSANSYEQYF. CDR3 bases: TGTGCCAGCATTGACAGCGCTAACTCCTACGAGCAGTACTTC.

The chain is built from TRBV11-3 and TRBJ2-2; TRBD1 aligns across 7 bases. Germline lookup yields CDR1 SGHNT and CDR2 YENEEA. This CDR3 comprises 14 residues. Germline trimming cut 7 bases from V and 4 bases from J; bases unmatched to any gene: 6. CDR3 sequence (DNA): TGTGCCAGCACCCACGGGACAGCCACCGGGGAGCTGTTTTTT. Translated: CASTHGTATGELFF.

This chain uses TRBV12-5 with TRBJ2-7, with TRBD1 identical over 8 bases. Germline CDR1 is LGHNT and CDR2 is FRNRAP. The CDR3 totals 16 residues. V shed 1 base and J 1 base; nucleotides not matched to a gene: 6. The CDR3 reads CASGLDRDRRSYEQYF. In DNA, the CDR3 is TGTGCTAGTGGTTTGGACCGGGACAGGAGATCCTACGAGCAGTACTTC.

The CDR3 nucleotides are TGTGCCAGTAGTCTACTCGGAGAGCAGGGAGGGTATGGCTACACCTTC. Residues: CASSLLGEQGGYGYTF. The J gene is TRBJ1-2, the V gene TRBV19, with D possibly being TRBD1 (5 bases). This CDR3 spans 16 amino acids. Trimming took 5 bases from V and 5 from J, leaving 21 bases between them. Germline V lookup: CDR1 LNHDA, CDR2 SQIVND (reference sequence).

This chain links TRBV5-4 with TRBJ2-1; D not certain. Trimming took off 3 bases at V and 4 bases at J, with 5 bases between the two ends. Germline V CDR1 and CDR2: SGHNT, YYREEE (reference sequence). This CDR3 region has 12 residues. The CDR3 DNA reads TGTGCCAGCAGCTCCCCTTACAATGAGCAGTTCTTC. Translation: CASSSPYNEQFF. Full variable domain (missing parts from reference TRBV5-4 and TRBJ2-1): ETGVTQSPTHLIKTRGQQVTLRCSSQSGHNTVSWYQQALGQGPQFIFQYYREEENGRGNFPPRFSGLQFPNYSSELNVNALELDDSALYLCASSSPYNEQFFGPGTRLTVL.

The chain's CDR3 is CASNRATPDTQYF. Written as DNA, the CDR3 is TGTGCCAGCAACAGGGCCACCCCAGATACGCAGTATTTT. The rearrangement joins TRBV6-5 to TRBJ2-3, with a possible D match to TRBD1 (6 bases). The V gene's germline CDR1 is MNHEY and CDR2 SVGAGI. The CDR3 extends over 13 amino acids. Trimming pared 7 bases from V and 4 bases from J, leaving 12 bases between.

The chain is built from TRBV12-3 or TRBV12-4 and TRBJ2-1; D unresolved. V dropped 7 bases and J dropped 12 bases, with 19 bases sitting between them. The CDR3 is made up of 13 amino acids. In DNA, the CDR3 is TGTGCCAGCACCAGTCGACGCGGCAGTTGGCAGTTCTTC. Its translation is CASTSRRGSWQFF.

This clone occurred a few times. The chain combines TRBV10-3 with TRBJ1-2, with unresolved D. Germline lookup yields CDR1 ENHRY and CDR2 SYGVKD. The CDR3 runs 16 residues. V lost 0 bases, J lost 8 bases, and 19 bases lay in between. The DNA for the CDR3 is TGTGCCATCAGTGAGTCGCTAACACCCTCTTTGCGGGGCTACACCTTC. Protein product: CAISESLTPSLRGYTF.

This chain uses TRBV5-5 with TRBJ1-6; maybe TRBD1 (5 bases). Germline V gene sequence: CDR1 SGHKS, CDR2 YYEKEE (reference sequence). V lost 3 bases, J lost 8 bases, and 15 bases lay in between. The CDR3 runs 15 residues. This CDR3 reads CASSSFQGFDSPLHF. CDR3 DNA sequence: TGTGCCAGCAGCTCGTTCCAGGGTTTTGATTCACCCCTCCACTTT.

The chain joins TRBV21-1 to TRBJ1-1; the table's D call, TRBD1, was not checked against the DNA. TRBV21-1 corresponds to a pseudogene. This CDR3 region has 16 residues. CDR3 region: CASSKVGQHMNTEAFF. In DNA, the CDR3 is TGTGCCAGCAGCAAAGTGGGGCAGCACATGAACACTGAAGCTTTCTTT.